Sequencing of this TCR beta chain was carried out in a study of CD8 T cells in Susac syndrome. Reverse transcription of roughly 0.5 to 1 ug RNA was carried out with random hexamers. Via MiXCR, TCRdb re-called the immunoSEQ multiplex PCR reads, giving one row per CDR3 protein. The profile shows about 300,000 distinct CDR3 sequences, around 89% of them singletons. CDR3 length: 13 amino acids. Trimming removed 7 bases from V and 9 bases from J; junction bases left unmatched: 9. The germline V gene has CDR1 LNHDA and CDR2 SQIVND (reference sequence). This TCR came from a human donor with multiple sclerosis. Sequencing was performed on CD8+ T cells from PBMCs. This chain uses TRBV19 with TRBJ2-1, with 7 bases that match TRBD2. This CDR3 is CASILGRGTEQFF. CDR3 DNA sequence: TGTGCCAGTATCCTGGGGAGGGGTACTGAGCAGTTCTTC.